One T cell receptor (beta chain) is described in this entry. The data were taken from a study of patients and donors after allogeneic stem cell transplantation. TCRdb reanalysed the RT-PCR reads using MiXCR and keeps one entry per CDR3 protein. The table records approximately 160,000 distinct CDR3 sequences, about 32% of them present only once. The length of the CDR3 is 14 residues. V shed 4 bases, J shed 5 bases, and the junction held 7 bases outside the gene matches. The V call is TRBV12-3 or TRBV12-4, the J call TRBJ2-5, with 7 bases aligning to TRBD2. The sample taken for sequencing was blood, either unsorted or a sorted T cell fraction (not recorded which). The sequence derives from a human donor who was either an allogeneic HSCT recipient or a stem cell or donor lymphocyte infusion donor (not recorded which). It is not recorded whose cells these are; they may come from a transplant donor. CDR3 in amino acids: CASSWGGRRETQYF. The CDR3 bases are TGTGCCAGCAGTTGGGGGGGTCGGAGGGAGACCCAGTACTTC.